These T cell receptor beta chains were read from a single sample in a study of cytomegalovirus exposure and HLA in healthy donors. Profiled with immunoSEQ multiplex PCR; TCRdb holds only in-frame clones, not every one. Of 150,000 to 200,000 clones in the sample, 81% were seen once. Sequenced: PBMCs. All receptors derive from a man aged 18 to 30 in good health and CMV-seronegative. Each CDR3 is given with its conserved first and last residue. Fields, in order: clone size, V gene, J gene, D gene, CDR3 DNA, CDR3 protein. D genes are given only for firm matches. Some rows mark clone size as missing; the rest say once, few, many or name a class of expanded clone.

size: .; V: TRBV19; J: TRBJ2-4; D: TRBD1; DNA: TGTGCCAGTAGTATAGATGGTTGGGCAGGGGGCGACAGAAACATTCAGTACTTC; CDR3: CASSIDGWAGGDRNIQYF
size: .; V: TRBV5-1; J: TRBJ2-3; D: TRBD2; DNA: TGCGCCAGCAGCTGGGGGACTAGCGGCAGCACAGATACGCAGTATTTT; CDR3: CASSWGTSGSTDTQYF
size: .; V: TRBV10-3; J: TRBJ2-1; D: .; DNA: TGTGCCACCCGCGGGGGCGGGGAGTCCTACAATGAGCAGTTCTTC; CDR3: CATRGGGESYNEQFF
size: .; V: TRBV4-1; J: TRBJ1-5; D: .; DNA: TGCGCCAGCAGCCAAGAACCGGGACTCTCACTTCAGCCCCAGCATTTT; CDR3: CASSQEPGLSLQPQHF
size: .; V: TRBV5-1; J: TRBJ2-3; D: TRBD2; DNA: TGCGCCAGCAGCCTGGGGACTAGCGGGAGCCTTTCAGATACGCAGTATTTT; CDR3: CASSLGTSGSLSDTQYF
size: few; V: TRBV7-6; J: TRBJ2-7; D: TRBD1; DNA: TGTGCCAGCAGCTCCTCCCAGGGGGCCGGCGAGCAGTACTTC; CDR3: CASSSSQGAGEQYF
size: .; V: TRBV4-1; J: TRBJ2-5; D: .; DNA: TGCGCCAGCAGCCAAGGGATTAGCGGCGCTATTCAGGAGACCCAGTACTTC; CDR3: CASSQGISGAIQETQYF
size: .; V: TRBV18; J: TRBJ1-1; D: .; DNA: TGTGCCAGCTCACCACCATCTGGGGCAGGCACTGAAGCTTTCTTT; CDR3: CASSPPSGAGTEAFF
size: .; V: TRBV11-2; J: TRBJ1-2; D: TRBD1; DNA: TGTGCCAGCAGCTTAGGTACAGGGGGCTCGGGCTATGGCTACACCTTC; CDR3: CASSLGTGGSGYGYTF
size: .; V: TRBV5-1; J: TRBJ2-1; D: .; DNA: TGCGCCAGCAGCTTGGCCGGGGGGCGGGAGTACAATGAGCAGTTCTTC; CDR3: CASSLAGGREYNEQFF